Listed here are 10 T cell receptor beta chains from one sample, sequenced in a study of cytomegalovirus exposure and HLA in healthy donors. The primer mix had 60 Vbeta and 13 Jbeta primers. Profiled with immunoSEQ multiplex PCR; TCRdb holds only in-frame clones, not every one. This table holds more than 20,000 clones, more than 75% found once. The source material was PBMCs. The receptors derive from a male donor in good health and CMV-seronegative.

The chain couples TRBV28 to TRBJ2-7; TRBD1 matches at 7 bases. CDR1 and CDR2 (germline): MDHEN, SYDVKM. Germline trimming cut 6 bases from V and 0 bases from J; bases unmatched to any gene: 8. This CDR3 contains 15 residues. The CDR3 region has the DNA TGTGCCAGCAGCTGGAGACAGGGTTTCTCCTACGAGCAGTACTTC. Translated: CASSWRQGFSYEQYF. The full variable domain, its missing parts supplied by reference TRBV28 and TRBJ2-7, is DVKVTQSSRYLVKRTGEKVFLECVQDMDHENMFWYRQDPGLGLRLIYFSYDVKMKEKGDIPEGYSVSREKKERFSLILESASTNQTSMYLCASSWRQGFSYEQYFGPGTRLTVT.

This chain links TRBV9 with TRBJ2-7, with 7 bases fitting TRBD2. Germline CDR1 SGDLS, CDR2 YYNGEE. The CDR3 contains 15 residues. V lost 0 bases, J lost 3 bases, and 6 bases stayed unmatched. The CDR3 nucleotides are TGTGCCAGCAGCGTAGGTGCGGGAGAGTACTACGAGCAGTACTTC. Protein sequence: CASSVGAGEYYEQYF. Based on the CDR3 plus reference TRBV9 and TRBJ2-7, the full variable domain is DSGVTQTPKHLITATGQRVTLRCSPRSGDLSVYWYQQSLDQGLQFLIQYYNGEERAKGNILERFSAQQFPDLHSELNLSSLELGDSALYFCASSVGAGEYYEQYFGPGTRLTVT.

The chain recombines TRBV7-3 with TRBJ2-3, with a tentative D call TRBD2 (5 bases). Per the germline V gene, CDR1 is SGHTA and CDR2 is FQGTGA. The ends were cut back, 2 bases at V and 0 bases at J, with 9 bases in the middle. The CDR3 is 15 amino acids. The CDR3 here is CASSLAPGSTDTQYF. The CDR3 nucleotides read TGTGCCAGCAGCTTAGCTCCGGGGAGCACAGATACGCAGTATTTT.

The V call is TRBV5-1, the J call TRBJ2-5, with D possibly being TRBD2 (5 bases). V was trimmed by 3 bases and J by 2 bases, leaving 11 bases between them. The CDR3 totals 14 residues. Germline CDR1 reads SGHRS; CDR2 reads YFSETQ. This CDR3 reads CASSWRPGQETQYF. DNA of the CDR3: TGCGCCAGCAGCTGGAGGCCAGGACAAGAGACCCAGTACTTC.

The DNA for the CDR3 is TGTGCCAGCAGCGAAGGACTGGCGGACACAGATACGCAGTATTTT. Its protein product is CASSEGLADTDTQYF. V and J are TRBV9 and TRBJ2-3, with TRBD2 as a possible D gene (5 bases). Trimming took off 3 bases at V and 2 bases at J, with 13 bases between the two ends. The CDR3 covers 15 residues. CDR1 and CDR2 from the germline V gene are SGDLS and YYNGEE.

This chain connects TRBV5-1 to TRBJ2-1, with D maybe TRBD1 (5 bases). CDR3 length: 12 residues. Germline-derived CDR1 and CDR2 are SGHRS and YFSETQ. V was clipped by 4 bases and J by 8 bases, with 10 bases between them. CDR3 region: CASSPHRYEQFF. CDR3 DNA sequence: TGCGCCAGCAGCCCCCACAGGTATGAGCAGTTCTTC.

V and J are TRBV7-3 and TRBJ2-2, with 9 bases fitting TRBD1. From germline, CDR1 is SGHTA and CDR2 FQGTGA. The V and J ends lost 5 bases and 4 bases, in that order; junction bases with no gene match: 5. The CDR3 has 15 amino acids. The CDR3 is CASSLQGASTGELFF. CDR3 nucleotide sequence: TGTGCCAGCAGCCTACAGGGGGCGAGCACCGGGGAGCTGTTTTTT. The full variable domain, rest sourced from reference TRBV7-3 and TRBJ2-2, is GAGVSQTPSNKVTEKGKYVELRCDPISGHTALYWYRQSLGQGPEFLIYFQGTGAADDSGLPNDRFFAVRPEGSVSTLKIQRTERGDSAVYLCASSLQGASTGELFFGEGSRLTVL.

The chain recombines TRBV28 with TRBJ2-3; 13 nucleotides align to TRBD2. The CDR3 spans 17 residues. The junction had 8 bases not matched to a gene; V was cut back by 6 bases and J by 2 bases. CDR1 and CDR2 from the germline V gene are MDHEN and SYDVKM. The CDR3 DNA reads TGTGCCAGCAGCCGAGGACTAGCGGGGGACAACACAGATACGCAGTATTTT. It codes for CASSRGLAGDNTDTQYF.

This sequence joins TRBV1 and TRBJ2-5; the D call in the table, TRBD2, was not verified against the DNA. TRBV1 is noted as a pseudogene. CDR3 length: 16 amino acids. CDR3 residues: CTSSQVDSGGKETQYF. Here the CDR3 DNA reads TGCACCAGCAGCCAAGTGGATAGCGGGGGAAAAGAGACCCAGTACTTC.

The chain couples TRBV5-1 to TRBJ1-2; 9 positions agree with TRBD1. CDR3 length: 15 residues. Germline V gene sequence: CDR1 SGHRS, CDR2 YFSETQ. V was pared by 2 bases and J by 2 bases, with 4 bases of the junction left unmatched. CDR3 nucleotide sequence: TGCGCCAGCAGCTTAACGGGACAGGGAAACTATGGCTACACCTTC. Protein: CASSLTGQGNYGYTF.